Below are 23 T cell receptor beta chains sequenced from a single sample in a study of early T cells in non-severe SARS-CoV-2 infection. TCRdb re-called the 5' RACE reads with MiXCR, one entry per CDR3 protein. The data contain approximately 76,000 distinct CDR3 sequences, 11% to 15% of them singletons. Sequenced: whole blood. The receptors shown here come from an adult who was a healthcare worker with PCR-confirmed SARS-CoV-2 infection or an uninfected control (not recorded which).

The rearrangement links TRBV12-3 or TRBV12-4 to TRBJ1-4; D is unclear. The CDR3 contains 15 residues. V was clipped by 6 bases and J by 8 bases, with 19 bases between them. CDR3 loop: CASSQRLYPGEKLFF. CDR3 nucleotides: TGTGCCAGCAGCCAAAGGTTATACCCGGGGGAAAAACTGTTTTTT.

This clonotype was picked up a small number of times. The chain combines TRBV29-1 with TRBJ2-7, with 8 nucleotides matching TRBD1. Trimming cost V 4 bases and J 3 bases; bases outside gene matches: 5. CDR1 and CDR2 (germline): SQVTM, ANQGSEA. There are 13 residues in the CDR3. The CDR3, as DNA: TGCAGCGTTGCCCCCGGGACAGGCTACGAGCAGTACTTC. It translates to CSVAPGTGYEQYF.

The CDR3 DNA sequence: TGTGCCAGCAGTTTATCGATGGTGTCCGGGACAGATACGCAGTATTTT. Translated: CASSLSMVSGTDTQYF. The J gene is TRBJ2-3, the V gene TRBV27; no reliable D call. This CDR3 has 16 amino acids. Germline CDR1 is MNHEY and CDR2 is SMNVEV (reference sequence). With 0 bases removed from V and 3 bases from J, the gap between germline ends came to 13 bases.

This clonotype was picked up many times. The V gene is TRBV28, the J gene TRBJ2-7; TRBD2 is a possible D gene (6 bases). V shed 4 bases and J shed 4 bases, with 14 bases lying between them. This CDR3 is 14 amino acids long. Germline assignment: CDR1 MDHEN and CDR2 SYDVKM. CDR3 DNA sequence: TGTGCCAGCAGTTATATCGGGACTCCATACGAGCAGTACTTC. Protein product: CASSYIGTPYEQYF.

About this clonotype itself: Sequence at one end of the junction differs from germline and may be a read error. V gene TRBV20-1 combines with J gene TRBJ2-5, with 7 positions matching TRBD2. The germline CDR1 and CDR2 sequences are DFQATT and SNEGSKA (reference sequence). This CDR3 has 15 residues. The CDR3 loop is CSATERGWYQETPYF. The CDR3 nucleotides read TGCAGTGCTACAGAGCGGGGCTGGTACCAAGAGACCCCGTACTTC.

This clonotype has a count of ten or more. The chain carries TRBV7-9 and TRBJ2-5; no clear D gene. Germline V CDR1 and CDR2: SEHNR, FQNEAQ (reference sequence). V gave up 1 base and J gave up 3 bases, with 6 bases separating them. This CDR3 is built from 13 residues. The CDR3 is CASSLGQKETQYF. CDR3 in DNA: TGTGCCAGCAGCTTAGGCCAGAAAGAGACCCAGTACTTC.

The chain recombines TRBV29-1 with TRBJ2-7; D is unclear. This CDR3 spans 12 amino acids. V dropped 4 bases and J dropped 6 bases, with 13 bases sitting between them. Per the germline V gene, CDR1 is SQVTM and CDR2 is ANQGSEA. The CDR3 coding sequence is TGCAGCGTTGGGAATCACAAGGCCGAGCAGTACTTC. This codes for CSVGNHKAEQYF.

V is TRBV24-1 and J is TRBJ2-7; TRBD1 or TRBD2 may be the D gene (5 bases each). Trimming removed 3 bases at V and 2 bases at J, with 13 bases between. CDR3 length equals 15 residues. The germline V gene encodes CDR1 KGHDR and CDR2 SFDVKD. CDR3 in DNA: TGTGCCACCAGTGATAGGGACCGAGCAACCTACGAGCAGTACTTC. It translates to CATSDRDRATYEQYF.

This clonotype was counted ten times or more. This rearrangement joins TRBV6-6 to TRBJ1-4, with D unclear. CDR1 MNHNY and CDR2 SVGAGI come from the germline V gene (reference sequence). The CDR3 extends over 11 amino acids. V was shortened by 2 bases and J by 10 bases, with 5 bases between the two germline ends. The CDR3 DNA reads TGTGCCAGCAGTTACCCCGGAAAACTGTTTTTT. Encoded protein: CASSYPGKLFF.

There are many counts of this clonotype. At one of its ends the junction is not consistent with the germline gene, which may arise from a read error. CDR3 sequence (DNA): TGTGCCAGCAGGTTAGCGGGAGGGCCGATGAATGAGCAGTTCTTC. This gives the protein CASRLAGGPMNEQFF. The chain couples TRBV11-3 to TRBJ2-1; TRBD2 agrees at 11 bases. The germline V gene encodes CDR1 SGHNT and CDR2 YENEEA. The CDR3 sequence is 15 residues long.

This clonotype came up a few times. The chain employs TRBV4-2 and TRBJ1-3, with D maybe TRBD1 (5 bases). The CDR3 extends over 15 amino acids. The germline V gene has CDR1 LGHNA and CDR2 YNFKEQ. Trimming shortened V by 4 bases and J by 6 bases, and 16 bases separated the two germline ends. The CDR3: CASSLRPGDKNTIYF. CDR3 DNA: TGTGCCAGCAGCCTCAGACCGGGGGATAAAAACACCATATATTTT.

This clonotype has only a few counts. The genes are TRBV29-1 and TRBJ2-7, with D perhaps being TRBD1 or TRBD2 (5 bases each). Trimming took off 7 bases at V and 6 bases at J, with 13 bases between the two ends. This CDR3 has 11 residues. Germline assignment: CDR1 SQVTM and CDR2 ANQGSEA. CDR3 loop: CSAWDGPEQYF. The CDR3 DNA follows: TGCAGCGCCTGGGACGGCCCCGAGCAGTACTTC.

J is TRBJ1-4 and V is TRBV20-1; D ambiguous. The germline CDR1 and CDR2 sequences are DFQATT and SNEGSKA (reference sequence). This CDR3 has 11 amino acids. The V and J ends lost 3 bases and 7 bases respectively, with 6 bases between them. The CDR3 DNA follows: TGCAGTGCTAGTTTAAGTGAAAAACTGTTTTTT. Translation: CSASLSEKLFF.

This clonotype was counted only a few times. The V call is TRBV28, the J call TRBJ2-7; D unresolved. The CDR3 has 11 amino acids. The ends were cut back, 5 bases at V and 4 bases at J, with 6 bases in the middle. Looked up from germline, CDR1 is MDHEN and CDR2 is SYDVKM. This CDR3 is CASSVKYEQYF. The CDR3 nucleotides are TGTGCCAGCAGTGTAAAATACGAGCAGTACTTC.

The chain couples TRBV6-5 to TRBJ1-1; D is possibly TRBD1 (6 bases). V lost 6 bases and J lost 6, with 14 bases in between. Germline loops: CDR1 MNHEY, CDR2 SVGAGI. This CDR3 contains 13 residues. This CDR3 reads CASSLSGQSEAFF. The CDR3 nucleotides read TGTGCCAGCAGCCTATCCGGACAGTCTGAAGCTTTCTTT.

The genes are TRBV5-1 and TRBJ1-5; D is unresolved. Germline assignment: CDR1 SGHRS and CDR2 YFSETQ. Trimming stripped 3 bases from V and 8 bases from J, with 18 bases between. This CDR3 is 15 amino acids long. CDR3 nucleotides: TGCGCCAGCAGCTCCTCGCCCGCGACCGGGGAGCCCCAGCATTTT. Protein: CASSSSPATGEPQHF.

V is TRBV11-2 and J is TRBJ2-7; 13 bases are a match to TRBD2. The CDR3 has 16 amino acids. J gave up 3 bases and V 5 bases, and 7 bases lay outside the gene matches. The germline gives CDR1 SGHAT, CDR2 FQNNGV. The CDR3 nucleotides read TGTGCCAGCAGCCCCGGGACTAGCGGGACCCTCTACGAGCAGTACTTC. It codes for CASSPGTSGTLYEQYF. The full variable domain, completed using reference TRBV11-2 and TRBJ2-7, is EAGVAQSPRYKIIEKRQSVAFWCNPISGHATLYWYQQILGQGPKLLIQFQNNGVVDDSQLPKDRFSAERLKGVDSTLKIQPAKLEDSAVYLCASSPGTSGTLYEQYFGPGTRLTVT.

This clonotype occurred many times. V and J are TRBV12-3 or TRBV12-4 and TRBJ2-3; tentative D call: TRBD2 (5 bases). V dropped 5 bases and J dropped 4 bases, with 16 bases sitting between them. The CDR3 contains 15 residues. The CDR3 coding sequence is TGTGCCAGCAGTCTACTAGACACACCGTCAGATACGCAGTATTTT. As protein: CASSLLDTPSDTQYF.

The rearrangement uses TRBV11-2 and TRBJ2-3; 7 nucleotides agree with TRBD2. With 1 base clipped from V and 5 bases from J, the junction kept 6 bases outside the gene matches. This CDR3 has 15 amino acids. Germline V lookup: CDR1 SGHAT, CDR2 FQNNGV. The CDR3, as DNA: TGTGCCAGCAGCTTAGGACTAGCCCGTGGAGATACGCAGTATTTT. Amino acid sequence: CASSLGLARGDTQYF. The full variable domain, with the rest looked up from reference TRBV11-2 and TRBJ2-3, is EAGVAQSPRYKIIEKRQSVAFWCNPISGHATLYWYQQILGQGPKLLIQFQNNGVVDDSQLPKDRFSAERLKGVDSTLKIQPAKLEDSAVYLCASSLGLARGDTQYFGPGTRLTVL.

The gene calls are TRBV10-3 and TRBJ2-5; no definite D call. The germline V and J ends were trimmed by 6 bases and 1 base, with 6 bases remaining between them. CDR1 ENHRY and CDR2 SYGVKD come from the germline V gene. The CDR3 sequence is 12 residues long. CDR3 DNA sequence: TGTGCCATCAGAACAGCCCAAGAGACCCAGTACTTC. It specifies CAIRTAQETQYF.

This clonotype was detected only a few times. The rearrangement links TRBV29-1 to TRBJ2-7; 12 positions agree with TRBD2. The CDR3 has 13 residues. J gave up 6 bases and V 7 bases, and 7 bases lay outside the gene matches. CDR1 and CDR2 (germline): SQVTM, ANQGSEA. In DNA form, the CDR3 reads TGCAGCGCCACCGGGACTAGCGGGCGCGAGCAGTACTTC. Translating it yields CSATGTSGREQYF.

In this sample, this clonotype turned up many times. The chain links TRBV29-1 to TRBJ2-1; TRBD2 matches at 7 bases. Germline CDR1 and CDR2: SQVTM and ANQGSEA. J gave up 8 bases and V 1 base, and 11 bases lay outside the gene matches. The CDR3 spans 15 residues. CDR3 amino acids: CSVEGRAGDIHEQFF. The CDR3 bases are TGCAGCGTTGAAGGGCGGGCGGGGGATATCCATGAGCAGTTCTTC.

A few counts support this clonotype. CDR3 in amino acids: CASSLSWGYGQPQHF. CDR3 nucleotide sequence: TGTGCCAGCAGTTTATCGTGGGGATATGGTCAGCCCCAGCATTTT. The chain is built from TRBV27 and TRBJ1-5; no clear D gene. There are 15 residues in the CDR3. Germline V gene data show CDR1 as MNHEY and CDR2 as SMNVEV (reference sequence). Trimming stripped 0 bases from V and 6 bases from J, with 12 bases between.